This paragraph reports one T cell receptor (beta chain). The data derive from a study of blood T cell repertoires in COVID-19. Whole-study context: The study drew acute and convalescent COVID-19 samples from the United States, Italy and Spain. Sample material is recorded as cDNA or gDNA derived from T cells, B-cell-depleted T cells, or PBMCs.

CDR1 MNHEY and CDR2 SVGEGT come from the germline V gene. The junction had 16 bases not matched to a gene; V was cut back by 2 bases and J by 7 bases. This CDR3 is built from 17 residues. The method was immunoSEQ multiplex PCR; TCRdb's version includes in-frame clones alone and lacks a portion of them. The sample lists some 230,000 clones, roughly 84% occurring once. Input material: peripheral blood. The TCR originated in an older woman who had recovered from COVID-19. The chain uses TRBV6-2 or TRBV6-3 and TRBJ1-1; 7 nucleotides agree with TRBD1. In DNA, the CDR3 is TGTGCCAGCAGTTACGCTGCTCCCGGGACAGAGGTCAATGAAGCTTTCTTT. Translating it yields CASSYAAPGTEVNEAFF.